This TCR beta chain derives from a study of beta chain features in type 1 diabetes. Whole-study context: All samples combined gave roughly 100,000,000 sorted cells for examination.

For this clone: The target antigen is unknown.

TCRB transcripts that were expressed got sequenced, as all of the isolated RNA had been reverse transcribed. Generated by immunoSEQ multiplex PCR, the TCRdb table keeps only in-frame clones and is missing some. This sample has 300,000 to 350,000 clones, with approximately 9.9% found just once. The study's findings and limits: Among all four CD4+ subsets, Type 1 diabetes patients had TCRB CDR3s that were moderately but significantly shorter. Researchers cautioned that cDNA sequencing could over-represent cells with high TCR expression. For TCRB rearrangement, an influence of HLA type remained unresolved here. PCR might pick shorter templates more often, in the same way for patients and controls.

The V and J ends lost 1 base and 2 bases respectively, with 15 bases between them. CDR1 is MDHEN and CDR2 is SYDVKM in the germline V gene. The CDR3 runs to 17 residues. This clonotype was obtained from a man younger than 45 with type 1 diabetes. Sample: central memory CD4+ T cells from blood. The rearrangement joins TRBV28 to TRBJ1-3, with D possibly matching TRBD1 (6 bases). The CDR3 is CASSLYTGLEAGNTIYF. The CDR3 DNA reads TGTGCCAGCAGTTTATACACAGGGTTGGAGGCTGGAAACACCATATATTTT.